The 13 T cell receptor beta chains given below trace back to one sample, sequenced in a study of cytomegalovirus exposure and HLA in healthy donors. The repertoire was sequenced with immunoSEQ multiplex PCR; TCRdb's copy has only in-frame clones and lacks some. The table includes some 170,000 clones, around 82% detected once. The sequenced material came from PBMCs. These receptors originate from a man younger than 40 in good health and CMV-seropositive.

The CDR3 sequence: CASSPQGRGEAFF. Here the CDR3 DNA reads TGTGCCAGCAGCCCACAGGGTAGGGGGGAAGCTTTCTTT. This chain links TRBV7-2 with TRBJ1-1, with D perhaps matching TRBD1 (6 bases). Germline V CDR1 and CDR2: SGHTA, FQGNSA. The V end was cut by 5 bases, the J end by 8 bases, with 15 bases between. The CDR3 is 13 amino acids.

The CDR3 reads CASSAGRQGSDNQPQHF. The CDR3 nucleotides are TGTGCCAGCAGCGCAGGAAGACAGGGTTCTGACAATCAGCCCCAGCATTTT. The chain joins TRBV9 to TRBJ1-5; 7 nucleotides match TRBD1. J gave up 3 bases and V 3 bases, and 12 bases lay outside the gene matches. Germline CDR1 is SGDLS and CDR2 is YYNGEE. This CDR3 has 17 residues.

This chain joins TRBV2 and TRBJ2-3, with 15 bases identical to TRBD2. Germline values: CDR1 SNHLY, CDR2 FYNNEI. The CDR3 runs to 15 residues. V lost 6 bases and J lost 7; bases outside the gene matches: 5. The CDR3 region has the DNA TGTGCCAGCAGACGGACTAGCGGGGGGGCAAATACGCAGTATTTT. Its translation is CASRRTSGGANTQYF. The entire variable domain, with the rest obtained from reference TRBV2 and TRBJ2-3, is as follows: EPEVTQTPSHQVTQMGQEVILRCVPISNHLYFYWYRQILGQKVEFLVSFYNNEISEKSEIFDDQFSVERPDGSNFTLKIRSTKLEDSAMYFCASRRTSGGANTQYFGPGTRLTVL.

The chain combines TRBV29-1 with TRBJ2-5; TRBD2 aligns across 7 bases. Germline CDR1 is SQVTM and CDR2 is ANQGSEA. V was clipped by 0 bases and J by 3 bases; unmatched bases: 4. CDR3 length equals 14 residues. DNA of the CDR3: TGCAGCGTTGAAGATCGGGGAGGGGAAGAGACCCAGTACTTC. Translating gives CSVEDRGGEETQYF.

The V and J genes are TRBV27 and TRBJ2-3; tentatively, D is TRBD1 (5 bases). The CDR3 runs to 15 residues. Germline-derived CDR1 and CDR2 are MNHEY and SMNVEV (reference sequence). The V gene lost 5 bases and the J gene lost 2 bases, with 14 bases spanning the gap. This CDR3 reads CASSSTGSYTDTQYF. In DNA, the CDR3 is TGTGCCAGCAGTAGCACAGGTTCCTACACAGATACGCAGTATTTT.

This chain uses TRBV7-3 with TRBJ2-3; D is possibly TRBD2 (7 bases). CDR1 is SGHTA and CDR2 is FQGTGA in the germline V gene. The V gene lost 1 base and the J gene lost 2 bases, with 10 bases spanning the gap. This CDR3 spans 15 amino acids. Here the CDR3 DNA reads TGTGCCAGCAGCTTAAACCGGGGGGCCACAGATACGCAGTATTTT. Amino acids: CASSLNRGATDTQYF.

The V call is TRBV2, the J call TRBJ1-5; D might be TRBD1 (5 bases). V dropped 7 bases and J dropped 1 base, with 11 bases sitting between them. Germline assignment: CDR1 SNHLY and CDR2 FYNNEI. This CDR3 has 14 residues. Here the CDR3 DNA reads TGTGCCAGCACGACAGAAATGAGCAATCAGCCCCAGCATTTT. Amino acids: CASTTEMSNQPQHF. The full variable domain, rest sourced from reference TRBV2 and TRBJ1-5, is EPEVTQTPSHQVTQMGQEVILRCVPISNHLYFYWYRQILGQKVEFLVSFYNNEISEKSEIFDDQFSVERPDGSNFTLKIRSTKLEDSAMYFCASTTEMSNQPQHFGDGTRLSIL.

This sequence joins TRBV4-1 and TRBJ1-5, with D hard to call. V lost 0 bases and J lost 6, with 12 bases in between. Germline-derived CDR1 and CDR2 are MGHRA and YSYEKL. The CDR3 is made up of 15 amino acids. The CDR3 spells CASSQDHREGQPQHF. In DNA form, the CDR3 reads TGCGCCAGCAGCCAAGATCACCGGGAGGGTCAGCCCCAGCATTTT.

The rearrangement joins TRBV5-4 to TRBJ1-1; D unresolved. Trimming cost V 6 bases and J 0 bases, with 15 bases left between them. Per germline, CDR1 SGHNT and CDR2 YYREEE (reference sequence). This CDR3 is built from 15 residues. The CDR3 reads CASTLLADLNTEAFF. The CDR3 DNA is TGTGCCAGCACCTTACTAGCAGACCTGAACACTGAAGCTTTCTTT.

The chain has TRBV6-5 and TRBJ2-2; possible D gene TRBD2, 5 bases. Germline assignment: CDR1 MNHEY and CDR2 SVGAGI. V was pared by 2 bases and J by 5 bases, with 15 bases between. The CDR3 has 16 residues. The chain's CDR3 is CASSYGERARTGELFF. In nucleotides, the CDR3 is TGTGCCAGCAGTTACGGGGAGAGGGCCAGGACCGGGGAGCTGTTTTTT.

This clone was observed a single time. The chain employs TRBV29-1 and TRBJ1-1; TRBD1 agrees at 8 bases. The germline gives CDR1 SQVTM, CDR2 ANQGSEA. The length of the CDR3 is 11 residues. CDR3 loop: CSADRGGKAFF. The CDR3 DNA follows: TGCAGTGCAGACAGGGGCGGTAAAGCTTTCTTT.

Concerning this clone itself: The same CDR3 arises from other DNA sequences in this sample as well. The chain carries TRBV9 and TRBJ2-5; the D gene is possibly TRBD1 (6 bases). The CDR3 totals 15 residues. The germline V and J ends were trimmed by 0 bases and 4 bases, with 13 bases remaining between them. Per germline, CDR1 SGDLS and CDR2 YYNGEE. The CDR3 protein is CASSVEGQGGETQYF. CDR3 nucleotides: TGTGCCAGCAGCGTAGAGGGTCAAGGGGGAGAGACCCAGTACTTC. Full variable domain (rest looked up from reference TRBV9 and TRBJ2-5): DSGVTQTPKHLITATGQRVTLRCSPRSGDLSVYWYQQSLDQGLQFLIQYYNGEERAKGNILERFSAQQFPDLHSELNLSSLELGDSALYFCASSVEGQGGETQYFGPGTRLLVL.

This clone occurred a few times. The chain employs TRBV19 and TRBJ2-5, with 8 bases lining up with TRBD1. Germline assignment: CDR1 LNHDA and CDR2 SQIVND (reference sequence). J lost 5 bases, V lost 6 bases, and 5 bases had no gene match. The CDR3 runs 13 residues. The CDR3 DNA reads TGTGCCAGTAGCGTGACAGGGGTGGAGACCCAGTACTTC. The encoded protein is CASSVTGVETQYF.